A single sample is the source of the 27 T cell receptor beta chains below, sequenced in a study of Tregs in tolerant kidney transplant recipients. Assay used: immunoSEQ multiplex PCR; TCRdb lists only in-frame clones, some missing. Counted here are approximately 41,000 clones, 95% to 96% occurring once; the ten biggest clones make up 0.37%. Their target antigens are unknown. Source material: Tregs from blood cultured with allogeneic cells. The receptors originated from a human donor in good health.

The V call is TRBV27, the J call TRBJ2-5, with no clear D. V lost 2 bases and J 2 bases, leaving 9 bases between the germline ends. The CDR3 contains 14 residues. CDR1 is MNHEY and CDR2 is SMNVEV in the germline V gene (reference sequence). This chain's CDR3 is CASSLKRAQETQYF. CDR3 DNA sequence: TGTGCCAGCAGTTTAAAACGGGCTCAAGAGACCCAGTACTTC.

CDR3 coding DNA: TGTGCCAGCAGTTACGACGTGGGGGGTGTGGGCTACACCTTC. Amino acid sequence: CASSYDVGGVGYTF. J is TRBJ1-2 and V is TRBV6-5; a weak D match, TRBD1 (5 bases). CDR3 size: 14 residues. Germline V gives CDR1 MNHEY, CDR2 SVGAGI. The ends were cut back, 2 bases at V and 8 bases at J, with 15 bases in the middle.

This clone was observed a handful of times. The chain is built from TRBV7-9 and TRBJ1-2, with 11 positions matching TRBD1. V lost 5 bases and J lost 4; bases outside the gene matches: 6. The CDR3 totals 15 residues. Germline V lookup: CDR1 SEHNR, CDR2 FQNEAQ (reference sequence). CDR3 amino acids: CASSPGQGAFYGYTF. The CDR3 bases are TGTGCCAGCAGCCCCGGACAGGGGGCGTTCTATGGCTACACCTTC.

The V gene is TRBV20-1, the J gene TRBJ2-1, with D uncertain. The CDR3 covers 11 residues. Germline CDR1 reads DFQATT; CDR2 reads SNEGSKA (reference sequence). V was trimmed by 4 bases and J by 6 bases, leaving 7 bases between them. CDR3 nucleotides: TGCAGTGCTACAGCCACCAATGAGCAGTTCTTC. Protein product: CSATATNEQFF.

CDR3 sequence: CASSVAGGASNEQFF. In DNA form, the CDR3 reads TGTGCCAGCAGTGTGGCAGGGGGCGCAAGCAATGAGCAGTTCTTC. This chain links TRBV2 with TRBJ2-1, with 8 bases identical to TRBD1. V lost 4 bases, J lost 6 bases, and 8 bases stayed unmatched. Germline V gives CDR1 SNHLY, CDR2 FYNNEI. The CDR3 has 15 amino acids.

This chain connects TRBV11-2 to TRBJ1-1; no clear D. Per the germline V gene, CDR1 is SGHAT and CDR2 is FQNNGV. Trimming removed 5 bases from V and 4 bases from J, with 8 bases in between. This CDR3 is built from 12 residues. CDR3 coding DNA: TGTGCCAGCAGCCTACATCGCACTGAAGCTTTCTTT. It codes for CASSLHRTEAFF.

The V and J genes are TRBV18 and TRBJ2-7; TRBD2 matches at 7 bases. Germline trimming cut 3 bases from V and 5 bases from J; bases unmatched to any gene: 13. CDR1 is KGHSH, CDR2 LQKENI, per germline. The CDR3 is made up of 16 amino acids. CDR3 region: CASSPPLAGGIHEQYF. Written as DNA, the CDR3 is TGTGCCAGCTCACCCCCGTTAGCCGGGGGGATCCACGAGCAGTACTTC.

The rearrangement uses TRBV10-3 and TRBJ2-1; TRBD2 is a possible D gene (6 bases). The germline V gene encodes CDR1 ENHRY and CDR2 SYGVKD. This CDR3 is 13 amino acids long. Between the trimmed V and J ends, which lost 4 bases and 2 bases, there was a span of 6 bases. The CDR3 region is CAISGTTYNEQFF. CDR3 coding DNA: TGTGCCATCAGTGGGACTACCTACAATGAGCAGTTCTTC.

The rearrangement uses TRBV5-1 and TRBJ2-2; 11 bases are shared with TRBD2. The germline V gene encodes CDR1 SGHRS and CDR2 YFSETQ. The ends lost 5 bases at V and 2 bases at J; junction bases unmatched: 2. This CDR3 region has 15 residues. The CDR3 DNA follows: TGCGCCAGCAGGCTAGCGGGAGGAAACACCGGGGAGCTGTTTTTT. Its translation: CASRLAGGNTGELFF.

The V gene is TRBV2, the J gene TRBJ1-1, with 7 bases fitting TRBD1. Germline V gene sequence: CDR1 SNHLY, CDR2 FYNNEI. The CDR3 runs to 13 residues. Losses at the gene ends were 6 bases for V and 3 bases for J; bases not matched to a gene: 4. This CDR3 is CASRQTGYTEAFF. In DNA, the CDR3 is TGTGCCAGCAGACAGACAGGGTACACTGAAGCTTTCTTT.

The CDR3 loop reads CASSEIGGDTDTQYF. Here the CDR3 DNA reads TGTGCCAGCAGTGAAATCGGGGGGGACACAGATACGCAGTATTTT. This chain joins TRBV6-1 and TRBJ2-3; 8 positions match TRBD2. The CDR3 length is 15 residues. Germline V lookup: CDR1 MNHNS, CDR2 SASEGT. With 2 bases clipped from V and 2 bases from J, the junction kept 3 bases outside the gene matches.

This chain uses TRBV19 with TRBJ1-4; 7 nucleotides line up with TRBD1. The CDR3 length is 16 residues. The germline CDR1 and CDR2 sequences are LNHDA and SQIVND (reference sequence). J gave up 7 bases and V 4 bases, and 12 bases lay outside the gene matches. CDR3 loop: CASSTKRTGAREKLFF. As DNA, the CDR3 is TGTGCCAGTAGTACGAAACGGACAGGAGCCCGTGAAAAACTGTTTTTT.

The chain recombines TRBV5-1 with TRBJ2-2; D is ambiguous. With 3 bases removed from V and 6 bases from J, the gap between germline ends came to 9 bases. This CDR3 contains 13 residues. CDR1 is SGHRS, CDR2 YFSETQ, per germline. Here the CDR3 reads CASSSSEAGELFF. As DNA, the CDR3 is TGCGCCAGCAGCTCGTCCGAGGCCGGGGAGCTGTTTTTT.

This chain connects TRBV18 to TRBJ1-4; D gene unclear. The germline V gene encodes CDR1 KGHSH and CDR2 LQKENI. V was clipped by 1 base and J by 4 bases, with 10 bases between them. This CDR3 region has 15 residues. The CDR3 DNA is TGTGCCAGCTCACCACAGGGCAGCGGTAATGAAAAACTGTTTTTT. Protein product: CASSPQGSGNEKLFF.

The chain is built from TRBV30 and TRBJ1-1, with D possibly TRBD1 on 6 matching bases. V dropped 3 bases and J dropped 1 base, with 15 bases sitting between them. Germline V gene data show CDR1 as GTSNPN and CDR2 as SVGIG (reference sequence). The CDR3 loop spans 15 amino acids. The DNA of the CDR3 is TGTGCCTGGAGATTCCAGGGGTGGCAGAACACTGAAGCTTTCTTT. Translated: CAWRFQGWQNTEAFF.

J is TRBJ2-5 and V is TRBV6-6; the match to TRBD2 covers 7 bases. In germline, CDR1 is MNHNY, CDR2 SVGAGI (reference sequence). The CDR3 has 14 amino acids. V dropped 2 bases and J dropped 4; count of bases not matched to a gene: 4. CDR3 region: CASSYGGGLETQYF. In DNA form, the CDR3 reads TGTGCCAGCAGTTACGGGGGGGGATTAGAGACCCAGTACTTC.

The V gene is TRBV5-4, the J gene TRBJ2-3; 8 bases agree with TRBD2. Trimming took 2 bases from V and 1 from J; bases not matched to a gene: 3. This CDR3 has 15 amino acids. Germline loops: CDR1 SGHNT, CDR2 YYREEE (reference sequence). The CDR3 spells CASSLAGAGTDTQYF. The CDR3 region has the DNA TGTGCCAGCAGCTTAGCGGGAGCCGGCACAGATACGCAGTATTTT.

The rearrangement joins TRBV19 to TRBJ1-1, with D perhaps matching TRBD1 (5 bases). Trimming stripped 3 bases from V and 3 bases from J, with 8 bases between. CDR3 length: 13 amino acids. Germline values: CDR1 LNHDA, CDR2 SQIVND (reference sequence). The DNA of the CDR3 is TGTGCCAGTAGTATCTGGGGGGACACTGAAGCTTTCTTT. Translating gives CASSIWGDTEAFF.

V gene TRBV2 combines with J gene TRBJ1-5; D perhaps matches TRBD1 (5 bases). The germline gives CDR1 SNHLY, CDR2 FYNNEI. V lost 4 bases and J lost 5, with 15 bases in between. The CDR3 extends over 15 amino acids. CDR3 in DNA: TGTGCCAGCAGTGTTTCAGGGACGGAGGATCAGCCCCAGCATTTT. Its protein is CASSVSGTEDQPQHF.

The J gene is TRBJ2-1, the V gene TRBV5-4; 12 nucleotides align to TRBD2. Germline V gene data show CDR1 as SGHNT and CDR2 as YYREEE (reference sequence). The ends lost 4 bases at V and 4 bases at J; junction bases unmatched: 6. The CDR3 contains 16 residues. In DNA, the CDR3 is TGTGCCAGCAGCCAACAGGGACTAGCGGGTTACAATGAGCAGTTCTTC. Its translation is CASSQQGLAGYNEQFF.

This clone showed up just once. This chain links TRBV5-6 with TRBJ2-7; D gene ambiguous. This CDR3 is 14 amino acids long. Between the trimmed V and J ends, which lost 4 bases and 0 bases, there was a span of 11 bases. Germline V gene lookup returns CDR1 SGHDT and CDR2 YYEEEE. In DNA form, the CDR3 reads TGTGCCAGCAGCACAGTTACAAGCTCCTACGAGCAGTACTTC. Translation: CASSTVTSSYEQYF.

The chain has TRBV27 and TRBJ1-2; TRBD1 matches at 9 bases. Germline trimming cut 6 bases from V and 4 bases from J; bases unmatched to any gene: 6. This CDR3 spans 14 amino acids. CDR1 is MNHEY, CDR2 SMNVEV, per germline (reference sequence). The CDR3 DNA follows: TGTGCCAGCAGGCAACAGGGGGCGGGCTATGGCTACACCTTC. Its translation: CASRQQGAGYGYTF.

J is TRBJ2-6 and V is TRBV5-1; D might be TRBD1 (6 bases). This CDR3 region has 18 residues. The V gene lost 4 bases and the J gene lost 0 bases, with 17 bases spanning the gap. CDR1 SGHRS and CDR2 YFSETQ come from the germline V gene. CDR3 sequence: CASSETGPFASGANVLTF. CDR3 nucleotide sequence: TGCGCCAGCAGCGAGACAGGTCCCTTCGCCTCTGGGGCCAACGTCCTGACTTTC. Combining the CDR3 with reference TRBV5-1 and TRBJ2-6 gives the whole variable domain KAGVTQTPRYLIKTRGQQVTLSCSPISGHRSVSWYQQTPGQGLQFLFEYFSETQRNKGNFPGRFSGRQFSNSRSEMNVSTLELGDSALYLCASSETGPFASGANVLTFGAGSRLTVL.

This rearrangement joins TRBV11-3 to TRBJ1-3; no definite D call. Germline V gene sequence: CDR1 SGHNT, CDR2 YENEEA. The CDR3 spans 14 residues. V dropped 3 bases and J dropped 3 bases, with 9 bases sitting between them. CDR3 in DNA: TGTGCCAGCAGCTTTAGCGGGTTTGGAAACACCATATATTTT. Its translation: CASSFSGFGNTIYF.

The CDR3 is CASSLDRVSNYGYTF. CDR3 nucleotide sequence: TGCGCCAGCAGCCTCGACAGGGTCTCTAACTATGGCTACACCTTC. The chain uses TRBV5-1 and TRBJ1-2; 7 bases map to TRBD1. Germline CDR1 and CDR2: SGHRS and YFSETQ. The junction had 6 bases not matched to a gene; V was cut back by 4 bases and J by 0 bases. The CDR3 extends over 15 amino acids.

The rearrangement joins TRBV7-6 to TRBJ1-5; D gene ambiguous. Germline V lookup: CDR1 SGHVS, CDR2 FNYEAQ. V lost 5 bases, J lost 2 bases, and 10 bases lay in between. The CDR3 consists of 14 residues. The CDR3 DNA reads as TGTGCCAGCAGCCAGAACGTCGGCAATCAGCCCCAGCATTTT. Protein sequence: CASSQNVGNQPQHF. Full variable domain (remainder filled in from reference TRBV7-6 and TRBJ1-5): GAGVSQSPRYKVTKRGQDVALRCDPISGHVSLYWYRQALGQGPEFLTYFNYEAQQDKSGLPNDRFSAERPEGSISTLTIQRTEQRDSAMYRCASSQNVGNQPQHFGDGTRLSIL.

V usage is TRBV5-1 and J usage is TRBJ2-2; TRBD1 matches at 8 bases. The ends lost 1 base at V and 6 bases at J; junction bases unmatched: 8. The CDR3 sequence is 16 residues long. Germline V gives CDR1 SGHRS, CDR2 YFSETQ. CDR3 in DNA: TGCGCCAGCAGCTTGAGGACAGGGAGTGTGTCCGGGGAGCTGTTTTTT. It translates to CASSLRTGSVSGELFF. Supplemented by reference TRBV5-1 and TRBJ2-2, the full variable domain reads KAGVTQTPRYLIKTRGQQVTLSCSPISGHRSVSWYQQTPGQGLQFLFEYFSETQRNKGNFPGRFSGRQFSNSRSEMNVSTLELGDSALYLCASSLRTGSVSGELFFGEGSRLTVL.